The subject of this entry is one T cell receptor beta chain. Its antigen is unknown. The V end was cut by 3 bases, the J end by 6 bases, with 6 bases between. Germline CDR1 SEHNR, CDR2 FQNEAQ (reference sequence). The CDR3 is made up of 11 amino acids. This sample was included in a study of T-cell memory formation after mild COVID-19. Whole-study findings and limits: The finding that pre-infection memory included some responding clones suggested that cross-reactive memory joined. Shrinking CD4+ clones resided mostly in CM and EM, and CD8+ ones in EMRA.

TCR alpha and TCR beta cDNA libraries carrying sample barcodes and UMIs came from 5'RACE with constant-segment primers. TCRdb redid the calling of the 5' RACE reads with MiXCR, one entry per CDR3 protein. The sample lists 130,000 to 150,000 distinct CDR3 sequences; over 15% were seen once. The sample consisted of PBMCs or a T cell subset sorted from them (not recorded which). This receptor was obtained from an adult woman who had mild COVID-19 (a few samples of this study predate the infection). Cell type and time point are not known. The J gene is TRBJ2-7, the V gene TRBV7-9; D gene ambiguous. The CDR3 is CASSLGPEQYF. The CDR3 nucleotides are TGTGCCAGCAGCTTGGGTCCCGAGCAGTACTTC.